A selection of T cell receptor beta chains follows, all from one sample in a study of cytomegalovirus exposure and HLA in healthy donors. Clones were sequenced by immunoSEQ multiplex PCR, and TCRdb holds only the in-frame ones, with some missing. The sample comprises 150,000 to 200,000 clones, 82% of which are singletons, and about 1.6% rests with the top ten. Source material: PBMCs. These receptors were collected from a girl between 5 and 17 years old in good health and CMV-seropositive. Both conserved end residues are part of each CDR3. D genes are given only for firm matches.

V gene: TRBV28; D gene: TRBD2; J gene: TRBJ2-1; CDR3 protein: CASSKSWLAGGPSSYNEQFF; CDR3 DNA: TGTGCCAGCAGCAAATCGTGGCTAGCGGGAGGCCCCAGCTCCTACAATGAGCAGTTCTTC
V gene: TRBV5-4; D gene: TRBD2; J gene: TRBJ2-2; CDR3 protein: CASSLRALAGGGDTGELFF; CDR3 DNA: TGTGCCAGCAGCTTGAGAGCGCTAGCGGGAGGAGGGGACACCGGGGAGCTGTTTTTT
V gene: TRBV15; D gene: NA; J gene: TRBJ2-5; CDR3 protein: CATSRDRDTLKYF; CDR3 DNA: TGTGCCACCAGCAGAGATAGGGACACTCTAAAGTACTTC
V gene: TRBV25-1; D gene: TRBD1; J gene: TRBJ2-7; CDR3 protein: CASSEYIQGTGIPYEQYF; CDR3 DNA: TGTGCCAGCAGTGAATATATCCAGGGGACAGGGATCCCCTACGAGCAGTACTTC
V gene: TRBV6-5; D gene: NA; J gene: TRBJ1-1; CDR3 protein: CASSYSTGNTEAFF; CDR3 DNA: TGTGCCAGCAGTTACTCGACAGGAAACACTGAAGCTTTCTTT
V gene: TRBV5-6; D gene: TRBD1; J gene: TRBJ1-2; CDR3 protein: CASSPSTGGVGGYTF; CDR3 DNA: TGTGCCAGCAGCCCCTCGACAGGGGGCGTAGGAGGCTACACCTTC
V gene: TRBV18; D gene: NA; J gene: TRBJ2-3; CDR3 protein: CASSPSRGWTDTQYF; CDR3 DNA: TGTGCCAGCTCACCGTCGAGGGGGTGGACAGATACGCAGTATTTT
V gene: TRBV28; D gene: NA; J gene: TRBJ1-2; CDR3 protein: CASSLTGSLYGYTF; CDR3 DNA: TGTGCCAGCAGTTTAACAGGGAGTCTGTATGGCTACACCTTC
V gene: TRBV19; D gene: TRBD1; J gene: TRBJ1-5; CDR3 protein: CASSSSLDRGQPQHF; CDR3 DNA: TGTGCCAGTAGTAGCAGCCTCGACAGGGGTCAGCCCCAGCATTTT
V gene: TRBV4-1; D gene: TRBD1; J gene: TRBJ1-1; CDR3 protein: CASSQVGDRKREAFF; CDR3 DNA: TGCGCCAGCAGCCAAGTTGGGGACAGGAAGAGGGAAGCTTTCTTT
V gene: TRBV6-5; D gene: TRBD1; J gene: TRBJ2-7; CDR3 protein: CASRDRGEYEQYF; CDR3 DNA: TGTGCCAGCAGGGACAGGGGGGAGTACGAGCAGTACTTC